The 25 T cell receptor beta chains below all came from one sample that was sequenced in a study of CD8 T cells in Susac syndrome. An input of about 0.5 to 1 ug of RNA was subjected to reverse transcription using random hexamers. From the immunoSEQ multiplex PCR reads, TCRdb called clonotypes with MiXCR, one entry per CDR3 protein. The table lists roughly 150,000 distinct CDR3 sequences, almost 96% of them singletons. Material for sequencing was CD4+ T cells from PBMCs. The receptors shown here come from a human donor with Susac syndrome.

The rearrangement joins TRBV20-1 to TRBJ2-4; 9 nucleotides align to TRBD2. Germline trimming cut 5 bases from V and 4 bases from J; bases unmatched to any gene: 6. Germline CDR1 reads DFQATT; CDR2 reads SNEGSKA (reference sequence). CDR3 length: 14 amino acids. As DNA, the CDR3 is TGCAGTGCTGACGGCGGGAGGGCAAAAAACATTCAGTACTTC. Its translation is CSADGGRAKNIQYF.

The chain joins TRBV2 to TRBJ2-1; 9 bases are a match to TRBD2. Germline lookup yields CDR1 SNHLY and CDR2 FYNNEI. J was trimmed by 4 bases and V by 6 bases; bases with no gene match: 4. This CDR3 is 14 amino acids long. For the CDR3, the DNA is TGTGCCAGCAGGGTAGCGGGAGCTTACAATGAGCAGTTCTTC. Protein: CASRVAGAYNEQFF.

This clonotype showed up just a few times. The CDR3 loop reads CASSLGGSGNTIYF. The DNA for the CDR3 is TGTGCCAGCAGTTTGGGGGGCTCTGGAAACACCATATATTTT. V is TRBV12-3 or TRBV12-4 and J is TRBJ1-3, with a tentative D call TRBD1 (5 bases). Deletions cut 3 bases from V and 0 bases from J, with 6 bases between. This CDR3 contains 14 residues.

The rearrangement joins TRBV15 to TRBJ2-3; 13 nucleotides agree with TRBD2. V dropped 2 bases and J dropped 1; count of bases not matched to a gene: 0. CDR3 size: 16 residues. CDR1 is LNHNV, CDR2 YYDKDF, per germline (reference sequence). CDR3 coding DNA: TGTGCCACCAGCAGAACTAGCGGGGGGGGCACAGATACGCAGTATTTT. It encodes CATSRTSGGGTDTQYF.

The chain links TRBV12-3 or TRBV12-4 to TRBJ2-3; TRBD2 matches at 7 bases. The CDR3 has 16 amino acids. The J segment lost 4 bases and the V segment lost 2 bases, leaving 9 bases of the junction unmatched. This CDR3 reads CASSLRGLADPDTQYF. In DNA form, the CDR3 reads TGTGCCAGCAGTTTACGGGGCCTAGCGGACCCAGATACGCAGTATTTT.

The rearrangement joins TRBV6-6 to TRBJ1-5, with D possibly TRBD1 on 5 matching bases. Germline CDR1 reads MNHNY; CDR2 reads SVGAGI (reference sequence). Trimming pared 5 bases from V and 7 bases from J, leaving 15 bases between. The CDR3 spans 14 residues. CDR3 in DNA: TGTGCCAGCAGTCCCAGGGCGACGGAACAGCCCCAGCATTTT. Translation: CASSPRATEQPQHF.

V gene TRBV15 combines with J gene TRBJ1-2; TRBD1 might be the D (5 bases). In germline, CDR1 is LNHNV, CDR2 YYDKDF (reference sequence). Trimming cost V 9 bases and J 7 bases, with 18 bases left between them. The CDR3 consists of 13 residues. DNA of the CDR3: TGTGCCACTACTCAGCGGGGCGGTAGTGGCTACACCTTC. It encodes CATTQRGGSGYTF.

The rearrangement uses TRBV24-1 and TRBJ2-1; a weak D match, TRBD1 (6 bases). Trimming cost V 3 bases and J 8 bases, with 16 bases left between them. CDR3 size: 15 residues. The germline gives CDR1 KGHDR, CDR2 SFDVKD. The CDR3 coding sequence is TGTGCCACCAGTGATCGGGTTAGGGGGTTTGATGAGCAGTTCTTC. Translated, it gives CATSDRVRGFDEQFF.

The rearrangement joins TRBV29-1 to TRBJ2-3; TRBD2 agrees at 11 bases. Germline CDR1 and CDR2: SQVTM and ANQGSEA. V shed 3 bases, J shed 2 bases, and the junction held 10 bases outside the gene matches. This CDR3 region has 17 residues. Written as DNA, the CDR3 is TGCAGCGTTGATTCCTTTCTACTAGCGGGAGTCACAGATACGCAGTATTTT. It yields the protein CSVDSFLLAGVTDTQYF.

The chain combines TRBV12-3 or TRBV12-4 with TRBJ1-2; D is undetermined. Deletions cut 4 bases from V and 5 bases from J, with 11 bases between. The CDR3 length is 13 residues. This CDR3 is CASSSSVGYGYTF. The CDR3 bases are TGTGCCAGCAGTTCGTCCGTGGGGTATGGCTACACCTTC.

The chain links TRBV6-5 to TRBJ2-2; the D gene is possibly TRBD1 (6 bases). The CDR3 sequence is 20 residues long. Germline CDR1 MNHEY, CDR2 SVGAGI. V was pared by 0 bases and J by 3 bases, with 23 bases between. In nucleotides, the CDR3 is TGTGCCAGCAGTTACTCAAACTTCAGGGGTGCAGGGGCGTACACCGGGGAGCTGTTTTTT. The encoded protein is CASSYSNFRGAGAYTGELFF.

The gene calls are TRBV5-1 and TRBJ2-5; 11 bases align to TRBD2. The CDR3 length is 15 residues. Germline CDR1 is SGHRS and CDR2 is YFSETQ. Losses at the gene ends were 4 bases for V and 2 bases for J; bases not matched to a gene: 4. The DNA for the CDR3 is TGCGCCAGCAGCCCGGGACTAGCGGCACAAGAGACCCAGTACTTC. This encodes CASSPGLAAQETQYF.

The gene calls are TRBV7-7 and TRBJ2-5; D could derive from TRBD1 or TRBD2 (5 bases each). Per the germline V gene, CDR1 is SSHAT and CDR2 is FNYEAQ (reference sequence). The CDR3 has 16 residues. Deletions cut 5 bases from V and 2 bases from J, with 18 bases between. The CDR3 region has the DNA TGTGCCAGCAGCCAGGGACGGACGATAAATCAAGAGACCCAGTACTTC. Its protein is CASSQGRTINQETQYF. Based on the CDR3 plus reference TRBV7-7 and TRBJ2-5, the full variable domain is GAGVSQSPRYKVTKRGQDVTLRCDPISSHATLYWYQQALGQGPEFLTYFNYEAQPDKSGLPSDRFSAERPEGSISTLTIQRTEQRDSAMYRCASSQGRTINQETQYFGPGTRLLVL.

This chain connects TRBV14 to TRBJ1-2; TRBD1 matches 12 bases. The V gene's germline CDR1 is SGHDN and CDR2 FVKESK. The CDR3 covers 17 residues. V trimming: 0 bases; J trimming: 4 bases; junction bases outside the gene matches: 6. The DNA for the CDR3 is TGTGCCAGCAGCCAAGAGGTTGGGACAGGGGGCACCTATGGCTACACCTTC. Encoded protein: CASSQEVGTGGTYGYTF.

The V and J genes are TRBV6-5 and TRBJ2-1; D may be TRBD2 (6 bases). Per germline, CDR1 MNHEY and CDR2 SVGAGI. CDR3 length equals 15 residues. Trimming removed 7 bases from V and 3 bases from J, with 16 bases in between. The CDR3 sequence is CASTAHPDYYNEQFF. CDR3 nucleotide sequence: TGTGCCAGCACCGCACACCCGGACTACTACAATGAGCAGTTCTTC.

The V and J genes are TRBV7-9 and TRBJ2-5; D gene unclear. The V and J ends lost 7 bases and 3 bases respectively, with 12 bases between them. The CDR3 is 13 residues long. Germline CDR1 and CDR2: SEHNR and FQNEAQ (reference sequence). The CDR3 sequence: CASTTLGEETQYF. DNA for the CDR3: TGTGCCAGCACCACCCTAGGAGAAGAGACCCAGTACTTC.

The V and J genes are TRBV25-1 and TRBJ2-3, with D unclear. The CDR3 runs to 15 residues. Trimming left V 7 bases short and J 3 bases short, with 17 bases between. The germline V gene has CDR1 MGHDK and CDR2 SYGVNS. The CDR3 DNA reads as TGTGCCAGCAACGACCCCGGAGAACGTACAGATACGCAGTATTTT. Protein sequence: CASNDPGERTDTQYF.

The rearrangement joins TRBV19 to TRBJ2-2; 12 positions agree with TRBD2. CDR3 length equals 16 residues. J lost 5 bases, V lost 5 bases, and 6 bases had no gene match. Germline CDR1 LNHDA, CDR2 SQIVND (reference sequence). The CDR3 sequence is CASSRLAGVGTGELFF. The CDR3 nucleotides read TGTGCCAGTAGTCGACTAGCGGGAGTTGGGACCGGGGAGCTGTTTTTT.

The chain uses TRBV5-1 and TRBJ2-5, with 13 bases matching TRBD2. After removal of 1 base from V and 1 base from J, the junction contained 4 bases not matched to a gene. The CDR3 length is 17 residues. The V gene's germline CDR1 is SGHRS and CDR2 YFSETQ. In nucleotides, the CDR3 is TGCGCCAGCAGCTTGCCGGGACTAGCGGGGTCCCAAGAGACCCAGTACTTC. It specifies CASSLPGLAGSQETQYF.

The CDR3 sequence is CASRSRLAGNNEQFF. The DNA for the CDR3 is TGTGCCAGCAGATCCCGGCTAGCGGGCAACAATGAGCAGTTCTTC. The gene calls are TRBV11-1 and TRBJ2-1, with 8 bases aligning to TRBD2. Germline CDR1 SGHAT, CDR2 FQDESV (reference sequence). Trimming took 6 bases from V and 5 from J; bases not matched to a gene: 9. The CDR3 contains 15 residues.

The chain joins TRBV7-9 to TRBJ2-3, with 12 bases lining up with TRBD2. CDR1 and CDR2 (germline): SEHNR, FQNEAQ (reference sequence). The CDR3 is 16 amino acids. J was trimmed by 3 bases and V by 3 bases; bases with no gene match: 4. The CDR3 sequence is CASSLAGTSGTDTQYF. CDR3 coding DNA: TGTGCCAGCAGCTTGGCCGGGACTAGCGGGACAGATACGCAGTATTTT.

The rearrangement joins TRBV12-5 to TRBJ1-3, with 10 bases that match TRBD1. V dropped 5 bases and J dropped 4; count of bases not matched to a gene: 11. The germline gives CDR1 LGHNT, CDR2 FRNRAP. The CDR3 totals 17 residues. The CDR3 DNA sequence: TGTGCTAGTGGTCCCGGGACAGGGGTCGATATCGGAAACACCATATATTTT. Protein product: CASGPGTGVDIGNTIYF.

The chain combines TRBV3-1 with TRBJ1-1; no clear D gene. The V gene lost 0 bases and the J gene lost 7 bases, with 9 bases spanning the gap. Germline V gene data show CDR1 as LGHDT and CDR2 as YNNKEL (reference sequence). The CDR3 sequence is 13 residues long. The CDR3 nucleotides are TGTGCCAGCAGCCAAGATACCCCAGTTGAAGCTTTCTTT. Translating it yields CASSQDTPVEAFF.

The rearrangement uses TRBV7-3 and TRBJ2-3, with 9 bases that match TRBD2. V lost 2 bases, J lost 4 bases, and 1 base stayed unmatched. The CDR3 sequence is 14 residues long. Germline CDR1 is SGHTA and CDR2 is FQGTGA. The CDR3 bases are TGTGCCAGCAGCTTACTAGCGGGGCCAGATACGCAGTATTTT. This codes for CASSLLAGPDTQYF.

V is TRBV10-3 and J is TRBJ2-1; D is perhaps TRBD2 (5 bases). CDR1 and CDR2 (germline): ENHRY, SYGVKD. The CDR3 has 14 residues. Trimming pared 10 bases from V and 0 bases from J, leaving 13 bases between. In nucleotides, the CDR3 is TGTGCCACCAGCATAGGAGGCTCCTACAATGAGCAGTTCTTC. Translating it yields CATSIGGSYNEQFF.